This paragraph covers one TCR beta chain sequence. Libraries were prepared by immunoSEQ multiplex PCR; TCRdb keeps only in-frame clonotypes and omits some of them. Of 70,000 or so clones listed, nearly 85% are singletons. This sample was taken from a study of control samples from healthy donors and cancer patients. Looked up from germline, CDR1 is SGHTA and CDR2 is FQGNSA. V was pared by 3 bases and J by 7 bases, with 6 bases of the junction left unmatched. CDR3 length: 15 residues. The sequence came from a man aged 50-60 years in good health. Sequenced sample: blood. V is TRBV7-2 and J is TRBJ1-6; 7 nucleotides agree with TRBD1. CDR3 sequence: CASSLAGTENSPLHF. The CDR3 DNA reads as TGTGCCAGCAGCTTGGCCGGGACAGAAAATTCACCCCTCCACTTT.